Each of the 29 T cell receptor beta chains below was sequenced from the same sample in a study of CD8 T cells in ankylosing spondylitis. TCRdb redid the calling of the 5' RACE reads with MiXCR, one entry per CDR3 protein. The repertoire holds 650,000 to 800,000 distinct CDR3 sequences, with under 20% as singletons. Points from the study as a whole: Seemingly characteristic of ankylosing spondylitis blood was a TCR beta motif consisting of under 10 highly homologous variants.

The antigens for these receptors are not known. What was sequenced was blood, either unsorted or a sorted T cell fraction (not recorded which). All receptors come from a male donor with ankylosing spondylitis.

This clonotype came up a few times. The rearrangement joins TRBV12-3 or TRBV12-4 to TRBJ1-4; perhaps TRBD1 as D (6 bases). The CDR3 covers 15 residues. The germline V and J ends were trimmed by 6 bases and 8 bases, with 19 bases remaining between them. CDR3 region: CASSQVGATDEKLFF. CDR3 nucleotides: TGTGCCAGCAGCCAGGTGGGGGCTACGGACGAAAAACTGTTTTTT.

This clonotype was found a few times. The chain is built from TRBV29-1 and TRBJ2-7, with 9 positions matching TRBD1. Losses at the gene ends were 0 bases for V and 6 bases for J; bases not matched to a gene: 9. The CDR3 extends over 15 amino acids. In germline, CDR1 is SQVTM, CDR2 ANQGSEA. The CDR3 DNA reads TGCAGCGTTGAAGACGTTTGGGGACAGGGACCCGAGCAGTACTTC. Translating it yields CSVEDVWGQGPEQYF.

The chain uses TRBV6-1 and TRBJ1-1, with D perhaps TRBD1 (6 bases). The germline V and J ends were trimmed by 4 bases and 1 base, with 10 bases remaining between them. Per the germline V gene, CDR1 is MNHNS and CDR2 is SASEGT. The CDR3 loop spans 14 amino acids. The CDR3 loop is CASSATGPNTEAFF. The CDR3 DNA sequence: TGTGCCAGCAGTGCTACAGGGCCGAACACTGAAGCTTTCTTT.

The rearrangement links TRBV30 to TRBJ1-2; D ambiguous. V was cut by 2 bases and J by 1 base, with 17 bases left in between. Germline CDR1 is GTSNPN and CDR2 is SVGIG (reference sequence). The CDR3 has 16 amino acids. CDR3: CAWSPDPDGLNYGYTF. The DNA for the CDR3 is TGTGCCTGGAGTCCCGATCCGGACGGACTTAACTATGGCTACACCTTC.

This clonotype came up a few times. The rearrangement joins TRBV4-1 to TRBJ1-1, with 8 bases matching TRBD1. The CDR3 runs to 15 residues. The trim removed 0 bases at V and 6 bases at J, leaving 6 bases unmatched. Germline-derived CDR1 and CDR2 are MGHRA and YSYEKL. The CDR3 sequence is CASSQDGQGWSEAFF. The CDR3 nucleotides are TGCGCCAGCAGCCAAGACGGACAGGGTTGGTCTGAAGCTTTCTTT.

There are a few counts of this clonotype. The V gene is TRBV29-1, the J gene TRBJ2-2; 11 bases line up with TRBD2. Trimming took 0 bases from V and 7 from J; bases not matched to a gene: 7. The CDR3 is made up of 16 amino acids. Germline V gives CDR1 SQVTM, CDR2 ANQGSEA. This chain's CDR3 is CSVEEVAGGPGGELFF. The CDR3 DNA follows: TGCAGCGTTGAAGAGGTAGCGGGGGGGCCCGGCGGGGAGCTGTTTTTT.

This clonotype was counted only a few times. The chain has TRBV7-2 and TRBJ1-4, with no clear D. The germline CDR1 and CDR2 sequences are SGHTA and FQGNSA. The CDR3 extends over 14 amino acids. Trimming removed 3 bases at V and 7 bases at J, with 12 bases between. The CDR3 nucleotides read TGTGCCAGCAGCTTCAGGCCGACGGGTGAAAAACTGTTTTTT. It is translated as CASSFRPTGEKLFF.

This clonotype appeared a few times. This chain joins TRBV20-1 and TRBJ2-5, with D possibly being TRBD1 (6 bases). Germline V gene lookup returns CDR1 DFQATT and CDR2 SNEGSKA (reference sequence). CDR3 length: 15 residues. V was clipped by 5 bases and J by 2 bases, with 18 bases between them. The CDR3, as DNA: TGCAGTGCTGCCCAGGGGCAGGCCCCACAAGAGACCCAGTACTTC. Amino acids: CSAAQGQAPQETQYF.

This clonotype was recorded a few times. The V and J genes are TRBV5-1 and TRBJ2-5; 13 positions agree with TRBD2. CDR3 length: 15 residues. V lost 5 bases and J lost 4; bases outside the gene matches: 5. Germline V CDR1 and CDR2: SGHRS, YFSETQ. The CDR3: CASRWTSGSGETQYF. The CDR3, as DNA: TGCGCCAGCAGATGGACTAGCGGGAGTGGAGAGACCCAGTACTTC.

This clonotype has a handful of counts. CDR3 in amino acids: CASSARASTDTQYF. CDR3 in DNA: TGTGCCAGCAGCGCCCGGGCCTCCACAGATACGCAGTATTTT. The chain has TRBV11-3 and TRBJ2-3; D uncertain. V lost 5 bases and J lost 2, with 11 bases in between. Germline V gene data show CDR1 as SGHNT and CDR2 as YENEEA. This CDR3 comprises 14 residues.

V and J are TRBV12-3 or TRBV12-4 and TRBJ1-3; D call uncertain. With 4 bases removed from V and 4 bases from J, the gap between germline ends came to 11 bases. This CDR3 contains 14 residues. CDR3 in amino acids: CASSWIGRGNTIYF. The CDR3 DNA reads TGTGCCAGCAGTTGGATAGGGAGAGGAAACACCATATATTTT.

The rearrangement links TRBV9 to TRBJ1-5; D call uncertain. V was trimmed by 3 bases and J by 4 bases, leaving 8 bases between them. Per the germline V gene, CDR1 is SGDLS and CDR2 is YYNGEE. CDR3 length: 13 residues. The CDR3 region has the DNA TGTGCCAGCAGCGACGGGAGAAATCAGCCCCAGCATTTT. This translates into CASSDGRNQPQHF.

The chain joins TRBV3-1 to TRBJ2-7, with TRBD1 matching over 9 bases. The CDR3 sequence is 14 residues long. The V and J ends lost 4 bases and 2 bases, in that order; junction bases with no gene match: 3. Germline values: CDR1 LGHDT, CDR2 YNNKEL (reference sequence). Here the CDR3 reads CASSPWDRAYEQYF. The CDR3 bases are TGTGCCAGCAGCCCTTGGGACAGGGCCTACGAGCAGTACTTC.

V is TRBV20-1 and J is TRBJ2-7; D gene uncertain. The germline gives CDR1 DFQATT, CDR2 SNEGSKA (reference sequence). The CDR3 covers 12 residues. Trimming pared 1 base from V and 2 bases from J, leaving 6 bases between. This chain's CDR3 is CSARGGPYEQYF. DNA of the CDR3: TGCAGTGCTAGAGGCGGACCCTACGAGCAGTACTTC.

This clonotype came up many times. The chain carries TRBV12-3 or TRBV12-4 and TRBJ2-7; D possibly corresponds to TRBD2 (6 bases). The CDR3 is made up of 14 amino acids. V was shortened by 6 bases and J by 3 bases, with 15 bases between the two germline ends. This CDR3 is CASSYGGVDYEQYF. CDR3 nucleotide sequence: TGTGCCAGCAGCTACGGGGGTGTCGACTACGAGCAGTACTTC.

This clonotype was detected a few times. The V call is TRBV5-1, the J call TRBJ2-2; 9 bases line up with TRBD2. CDR1 SGHRS and CDR2 YFSETQ come from the germline V gene. The CDR3 contains 16 residues. Unmatched junction bases numbered 4, after V lost 3 bases and J lost 1 base. CDR3 sequence (DNA): TGCGCCAGCAGCTCTACTAGCGGGCAGAACACCGGGGAGCTGTTTTTT. Its protein product is CASSSTSGQNTGELFF. The whole variable domain, filled in from reference TRBV5-1 and TRBJ2-2, reads KAGVTQTPRYLIKTRGQQVTLSCSPISGHRSVSWYQQTPGQGLQFLFEYFSETQRNKGNFPGRFSGRQFSNSRSEMNVSTLELGDSALYLCASSSTSGQNTGELFFGEGSRLTVL.

This sequence joins TRBV20-1 and TRBJ2-7; 8 bases agree with TRBD2. The germline V gene encodes CDR1 DFQATT and CDR2 SNEGSKA (reference sequence). The CDR3 is 16 residues long. With 1 base clipped from V and 4 bases from J, the junction kept 12 bases outside the gene matches. Written as DNA, the CDR3 is TGCAGTGCTAGAGTGGTTGTCGCTAGCGGGCGATACGAGCAGTACTTC. As protein: CSARVVVASGRYEQYF.

This clonotype was seen ten or more times. V is TRBV12-3 or TRBV12-4 and J is TRBJ2-5; D not resolved. Trimming took off 1 base at V and 5 bases at J, with 8 bases between the two ends. The CDR3 is made up of 13 amino acids. This chain's CDR3 is CASSLGLGETQYF. The CDR3 region has the DNA TGTGCCAGCAGTTTAGGCCTGGGGGAGACCCAGTACTTC.

The chain uses TRBV5-1 and TRBJ2-7; the D gene is possibly TRBD2 (5 bases). The CDR3 is 15 residues long. With 0 bases removed from V and 5 bases from J, the gap between germline ends came to 15 bases. Per germline, CDR1 SGHRS and CDR2 YFSETQ. The CDR3 here is CASSLVSYGINEQYF. The CDR3 DNA reads as TGCGCCAGCAGCTTGGTGTCGTACGGGATCAACGAGCAGTACTTC.

The rearrangement uses TRBV20-1 and TRBJ1-2; D is perhaps TRBD1 (5 bases). This CDR3 has 15 residues. Per germline, CDR1 DFQATT and CDR2 SNEGSKA (reference sequence). Trimming cost V 6 bases and J 2 bases, with 19 bases left between them. The DNA for the CDR3 is TGCAGTGCGTTGCAGGGCCGCCCATCAAACTATGGCTACACCTTC. Translation gives CSALQGRPSNYGYTF.

The DNA for the CDR3 is TGTGCCAGCAGTTTCTTGGCAAAGGGAAAACTGTTTTTT. As protein: CASSFLAKGKLFF. The J gene is TRBJ1-4, the V gene TRBV12-3 or TRBV12-4, with unresolved D. Trimming stripped 3 bases from V and 10 bases from J, with 12 bases between. CDR3 length equals 13 residues.

This clonotype was found a few times. Here the CDR3 DNA reads TGTGCCAGCAGCACAGCCAGTACCTCCCCTGGGGCCAACGTCCTGACTTTC. Its translation is CASSTASTSPGANVLTF. The chain joins TRBV12-3 or TRBV12-4 to TRBJ2-6; D remains unclear. The length of the CDR3 is 17 residues. Trimming removed 6 bases at V and 2 bases at J, with 17 bases between.

This clonotype was seen only a few times. The CDR3, as DNA: TGTGCCTGGAGTGTGGGGCGAGGAGGGGATCAGCCCCAGCATTTT. This codes for CAWSVGRGGDQPQHF. V gene TRBV30 combines with J gene TRBJ1-5, with D perhaps matching TRBD1 (5 bases). V lost 0 bases and J 5 bases, leaving 14 bases between the germline ends. The CDR3 has 15 residues. Germline V CDR1 and CDR2: GTSNPN, SVGIG (reference sequence).

This chain uses TRBV5-6 with TRBJ1-4, with 7 bases that match TRBD1. J gave up 6 bases and V 2 bases, and 10 bases lay outside the gene matches. The CDR3 covers 16 residues. Germline V gene data show CDR1 as SGHDT and CDR2 as YYEEEE. The CDR3 protein is CASSLIRGTEDEKLFF. Written as DNA, the CDR3 is TGTGCCAGCAGCTTAATCCGCGGGACAGAAGATGAAAAACTGTTTTTT.

This sequence joins TRBV20-1 and TRBJ1-4, with D perhaps TRBD1 (5 bases). The CDR3 has 16 residues. Per the germline V gene, CDR1 is DFQATT and CDR2 is SNEGSKA (reference sequence). V was cut by 6 bases and J by 2 bases, with 19 bases left in between. Here the CDR3 DNA reads TGCAGTGCCCAGGACGGGGGAGTGGGTACTAATGAAAAACTGTTTTTT. It codes for CSAQDGGVGTNEKLFF.

The chain is built from TRBV20-1 and TRBJ2-2; the match to TRBD1 covers 10 bases. There are 15 residues in the CDR3. J gave up 4 bases and V 4 bases, and 6 bases lay outside the gene matches. Per germline, CDR1 DFQATT and CDR2 SNEGSKA (reference sequence). The CDR3 DNA reads TGCAGTGCTAAATCGGGACAGGGGATCACCGGGGAGCTGTTTTTT. Protein: CSAKSGQGITGELFF.

CDR3 DNA sequence: TGTGCCAGCAGTTACGGGCAGGGAATGGGTTCACCCCTCCACTTT. Protein: CASSYGQGMGSPLHF. The chain links TRBV6-5 to TRBJ1-6; D may be TRBD1 (5 bases). Looked up from germline, CDR1 is MNHEY and CDR2 is SVGAGI. The CDR3 extends over 15 amino acids. V dropped 2 bases and J dropped 9 bases, with 14 bases sitting between them.

CDR3 region: CASSKTAGLLKEYF. In DNA, the CDR3 is TGTGCCAGCAGCAAAACAGCGGGACTCCTAAAGGAGTATTTT. The chain couples TRBV21-1 to TRBJ2-3; the listed D gene, TRBD2, was not tested against the DNA. TRBV21-1 is a known pseudogene. The CDR3 contains 14 residues.

At least ten counts were recorded for this clonotype. The chain uses TRBV2 and TRBJ2-3, with 8 bases lining up with TRBD2. The CDR3 runs 15 residues. With V trimmed by 6 bases and J by 1 base, 6 bases remained unmatched. The germline CDR1 and CDR2 sequences are SNHLY and FYNNEI. The CDR3 is CASRQRESGTDTQYF. CDR3 DNA sequence: TGTGCCAGCAGGCAGCGGGAGTCAGGCACAGATACGCAGTATTTT.